The 17 T cell receptor beta chains below all came from one sample that was sequenced in a study of PD-L1 blockade in urothelial cancer. Described time point: pretreatment peripheral blood. The table came from immunoSEQ multiplex PCR; TCRdb's copy has only in-frame clones and leaves some out. The repertoire holds tens of thousands of clones, with around 90% as singletons. Material: PBMCs, obtained around atezolizumab (anti-PD-L1) treatment. Every receptor here comes from a man in his 60s with urothelial cancer.

This chain links TRBV15 with TRBJ2-1; 7 nucleotides agree with TRBD1. The CDR3 loop spans 14 amino acids. CDR1 and CDR2 (germline): LNHNV, YYDKDF (reference sequence). The ends lost 1 base at V and 8 bases at J; junction bases unmatched: 5. In nucleotides, the CDR3 is TGTGCCACCAGCAGAGGTAGGGGGCGGGATGAGCAGTTCTTC. Residues: CATSRGRGRDEQFF.

This chain connects TRBV30 to TRBJ2-3, with D uncertain. The V gene lost 0 bases and the J gene lost 5 bases, with 6 bases spanning the gap. This CDR3 comprises 12 residues. Germline assignment: CDR1 GTSNPN and CDR2 SVGIG (reference sequence). Written as DNA, the CDR3 is TGTGCCTGGAGTGTAATCGGAGATACGCAGTATTTT. Its protein product is CAWSVIGDTQYF.

The genes are TRBV6-1 and TRBJ2-6; no reliable D call. CDR1 and CDR2 (germline): MNHNS, SASEGT. V gave up 4 bases and J gave up 0 bases, with 7 bases separating them. CDR3 length: 15 residues. This CDR3 is CASSARSSGANVLTF. The CDR3 DNA follows: TGTGCCAGCAGTGCCCGTAGCTCTGGGGCCAACGTCCTGACTTTC.

The chain carries TRBV5-1 and TRBJ2-3; possible D gene TRBD1, 6 bases. There are 13 residues in the CDR3. V lost 0 bases to trimming and J lost 5 bases, with 7 bases between them. The germline gives CDR1 SGHRS, CDR2 YFSETQ. CDR3 bases: TGCGCCAGCAGCTTGGACAGGGAAGATACGCAGTATTTT. It translates to CASSLDREDTQYF. Based on the CDR3 plus reference TRBV5-1 and TRBJ2-3, the full variable domain is KAGVTQTPRYLIKTRGQQVTLSCSPISGHRSVSWYQQTPGQGLQFLFEYFSETQRNKGNFPGRFSGRQFSNSRSEMNVSTLELGDSALYLCASSLDREDTQYFGPGTRLTVL.

This clone was detected only a few times. V usage is TRBV4-3 and J usage is TRBJ2-7; D perhaps matches TRBD2 (7 bases). This CDR3 has 15 residues. The germline V and J ends were trimmed by 0 bases and 2 bases, with 11 bases remaining between them. Germline values: CDR1 LGHNA, CDR2 YSLEER. The chain's CDR3 is CASSQDTGGPYEQYF. In nucleotides, the CDR3 is TGCGCCAGCAGCCAAGATACGGGGGGCCCCTACGAGCAGTACTTC.

This clone has only one observation. The chain joins TRBV9 to TRBJ2-4; D is possibly TRBD1 (6 bases). V lost 2 bases and J 6 bases, leaving 15 bases between the germline ends. The CDR3 is 15 residues long. CDR1 SGDLS and CDR2 YYNGEE come from the germline V gene. Here the CDR3 reads CASSVGASQGNIQYF. The CDR3 bases are TGTGCCAGCAGCGTTGGGGCGTCACAGGGAAACATTCAGTACTTC.

This chain links TRBV28 with TRBJ2-3; 14 bases line up with TRBD2. Germline lookup yields CDR1 MDHEN and CDR2 SYDVKM. V lost 5 bases, J lost 2 bases, and 15 bases stayed unmatched. CDR3 length: 20 amino acids. The CDR3 region is CASSPGTSGSLGSLTDTQYF. CDR3 in DNA: TGTGCCAGCAGTCCCGGGACTAGCGGGAGTTTGGGTTCTCTCACAGATACGCAGTATTTT.

The chain recombines TRBV30 with TRBJ2-7; 10 bases match TRBD2. The CDR3 length is 12 residues. CDR1 is GTSNPN and CDR2 is SVGIG in the germline V gene (reference sequence). V trimming: 4 bases; J trimming: 3 bases; junction bases outside the gene matches: 0. The CDR3 spells CAWTSGGYEQYF. The CDR3 nucleotides read TGTGCCTGGACTAGCGGGGGCTACGAGCAGTACTTC.

This chain links TRBV5-1 with TRBJ2-2, with 8 bases fitting TRBD2. The J segment lost 3 bases and the V segment lost 4 bases, leaving 8 bases of the junction unmatched. Germline lookup yields CDR1 SGHRS and CDR2 YFSETQ. The CDR3 spans 16 residues. DNA of the CDR3: TGCGCCAGCAGCCACGGGGGGGGGCCGGACACCGGGGAGCTGTTTTTT. Translation: CASSHGGGPDTGELFF.

The chain combines TRBV6-1 with TRBJ1-4, with TRBD1 as a possible D gene (6 bases). Germline V gene sequence: CDR1 MNHNS, CDR2 SASEGT. The CDR3 extends over 15 amino acids. The V and J ends lost 8 bases and 2 bases respectively, with 15 bases between them. The CDR3 DNA follows: TGTGCCAGCGCGCGGCTACAGGGTACTAATGAAAAACTGTTTTTT. Translating it yields CASARLQGTNEKLFF.

The J gene is TRBJ2-5, the V gene TRBV27, with a weak D call TRBD2 (6 bases). The V end lost 4 bases, the J end lost 6 bases, and 18 bases lay between the germline ends. CDR1 is MNHEY, CDR2 SMNVEV, per germline (reference sequence). The CDR3 extends over 15 amino acids. The chain's CDR3 is CASSSQRAPPKTQYF. The CDR3 nucleotides read TGTGCCAGCAGTTCCCAGCGGGCGCCTCCAAAGACCCAGTACTTC.

This clone appeared a few times. The chain carries TRBV21-1 and TRBJ2-5; the table calls TRBD2, which could not be checked here. TRBV21-1 is annotated as a pseudogene. The CDR3 sequence is 15 residues long. CDR3 protein: CASSKGSTRTETQYF. CDR3 DNA sequence: TGTGCCAGCAGCAAAGGATCTACTAGGACCGAGACCCAGTACTTC.

The chain is built from TRBV5-8 and TRBJ2-7, with D possibly TRBD1 on 6 matching bases. CDR3 length: 14 residues. V was cut by 4 bases and J by 5 bases, with 16 bases left in between. The V gene's germline CDR1 is SGHTS and CDR2 YDEGEE. The CDR3 loop reads CASSLDRSRDEQYF. CDR3 DNA sequence: TGTGCCAGCAGCCTAGACAGGAGCAGAGACGAGCAGTACTTC.

The chain combines TRBV6-5 with TRBJ2-1; no reliable D call. The CDR3 sequence is 15 residues long. Trimming pared 5 bases from V and 0 bases from J, leaving 11 bases between. CDR1 is MNHEY, CDR2 SVGAGI, per germline. The CDR3 DNA follows: TGTGCCAGCAGTGGAACGGGTATCTCCTACAATGAGCAGTTCTTC. This codes for CASSGTGISYNEQFF.

The chain recombines TRBV7-2 with TRBJ2-5; 7 nucleotides match TRBD1. CDR1 is SGHTA and CDR2 is FQGNSA in the germline V gene. The length of the CDR3 is 14 residues. J lost 1 base, V lost 5 bases, and 4 bases had no gene match. In nucleotides, the CDR3 is TGTGCCAGCAGCCCGACAGGGATCCAAGAGACCCAGTACTTC. Translating it yields CASSPTGIQETQYF.

This chain connects TRBV28 to TRBJ2-3; D not certain. Germline V gene lookup returns CDR1 MDHEN and CDR2 SYDVKM. The CDR3 runs 14 residues. The germline V and J ends were trimmed by 6 bases and 6 bases, with 16 bases remaining between them. The DNA of the CDR3 is TGTGCCAGCAGAGGCACGGTGCGACTGGATACGCAGTATTTT. It specifies CASRGTVRLDTQYF.

This clone was seen a handful of times. The rearrangement links TRBV2 to TRBJ2-5, with 7 bases identical to TRBD2. The CDR3 runs 15 residues. The germline CDR1 and CDR2 sequences are SNHLY and FYNNEI. J was trimmed by 7 bases and V by 2 bases; bases with no gene match: 10. CDR3 protein: CASSELRGVAGTQYF. DNA for the CDR3: TGTGCCAGCAGTGAATTAAGAGGGGTAGCGGGGACCCAGTACTTC.